The rows below give T cell receptor beta chains drawn from one sample of a study of response to subunit inactivated influenza vaccine. TCRdb fed the RT-PCR reads into MiXCR, producing one record per CDR3 protein. Here the sample spans approximately 700,000 distinct CDR3 sequences, approximately 15% being singletons. The specimen comprised PBMCs from blood, sampled less than 13 days after vaccination. The receptors come from a man in his fifties who received an inactivated influenza vaccine. The CDR3 runs from the conserved cysteine through the conserved F or W. The order of the fields is J gene, V gene, D gene, clone size, CDR3 length, CDR3 DNA, CDR3 protein. The D gene is left open where the match is weak. Clone sizes are given selectively: once, few, many, or a class where the clone is expanded.

J gene: TRBJ1-1; V gene: TRBV12-3/TRBV12-4; D gene: NA; clone size: many; CDR3 length: 14; CDR3 DNA: TGTGCCAGCAGGCACAGGGAATTGAACACTGAAGCTTTCTTT; CDR3 protein: CASRHRELNTEAFF
J gene: TRBJ2-5; V gene: TRBV5-5; D gene: NA; clone size: few; CDR3 length: 13; CDR3 DNA: TGTGCCAGCAGCTTGCAGGAGGGTAAGACCCAGTACTTC; CDR3 protein: CASSLQEGKTQYF
J gene: TRBJ2-3; V gene: TRBV2; D gene: NA; clone size: many; CDR3 length: 15; CDR3 DNA: TGTGCCAGCAGTGAATGGAGCACCAGCACAGATACGCAGTATTTT; CDR3 protein: CASSEWSTSTDTQYF
J gene: TRBJ1-5; V gene: TRBV12-3/TRBV12-4; D gene: NA; clone size: NA; CDR3 length: 13; CDR3 DNA: TGTGCCAGCGGAGCGACCGTCAATCAGCCCCAGCATTTT; CDR3 protein: CASGATVNQPQHF
J gene: TRBJ2-5; V gene: TRBV7-2; D gene: TRBD1; clone size: NA; CDR3 length: 15; CDR3 DNA: TGTGCCAGCAGCTTACGACAGGGTGGTCGAGAGACCCAGTACTTC; CDR3 protein: CASSLRQGGRETQYF
J gene: TRBJ2-7; V gene: TRBV3-1; D gene: NA; clone size: NA; CDR3 length: 13; CDR3 DNA: TGTGCCATCAGCCCGTTAACTAACTCGGAGCAGTACTTC; CDR3 protein: CAISPLTNSEQYF
J gene: TRBJ1-3; V gene: TRBV10-3; D gene: NA; clone size: few; CDR3 length: 14; CDR3 DNA: TGTGCCATCAGTGATGGATTCTCTGGAAACACCATATATTTT; CDR3 protein: CAISDGFSGNTIYF
J gene: TRBJ2-1; V gene: TRBV5-1; D gene: NA; clone size: few; CDR3 length: 14; CDR3 DNA: TGCGCCAGCAGACCGCACCCTAGCTCCGCTGAGCAGTTCTTC; CDR3 protein: CASRPHPSSAEQFF
J gene: TRBJ1-5; V gene: TRBV7-8; D gene: NA; clone size: few; CDR3 length: 16; CDR3 DNA: TGTGCCAGCAGCTTAGAGGGCGCGGGGTCCAATCAGCCCCAGCATTTT; CDR3 protein: CASSLEGAGSNQPQHF
J gene: TRBJ2-1; V gene: TRBV4-2; D gene: TRBD1; clone size: many; CDR3 length: 16; CDR3 DNA: TGTGCCAGCAGCCAGGAGACAGGGAGCTCCTACAATGAGCAGTTCTTC; CDR3 protein: CASSQETGSSYNEQFF
J gene: TRBJ2-3; V gene: TRBV7-6; D gene: NA; clone size: NA; CDR3 length: 12; CDR3 DNA: TGTGCCAGCAGTCTCCCCCCGGATACGCAGTATTTT; CDR3 protein: CASSLPPDTQYF
J gene: TRBJ2-2; V gene: TRBV11-2; D gene: TRBD2; clone size: few; CDR3 length: 16; CDR3 DNA: TGTGCCAGCAGCTTCGGACTAGCGGGAGGTACCGGGGAGCTGTTTTTT; CDR3 protein: CASSFGLAGGTGELFF
J gene: TRBJ2-5; V gene: TRBV7-6; D gene: NA; clone size: NA; CDR3 length: 16; CDR3 DNA: TGTGCCAGCAGCTTAGGTGTGGGGAGCTCTAAGGAGACCCAGTACTTC; CDR3 protein: CASSLGVGSSKETQYF
J gene: TRBJ2-3; V gene: TRBV29-1; D gene: NA; clone size: few; CDR3 length: 19; CDR3 DNA: TGCAGCGCCGGACGGGCCCCTTCCACATCTCCTAAATTCACAGATACGCAGTATTTT; CDR3 protein: CSAGRAPSTSPKFTDTQYF